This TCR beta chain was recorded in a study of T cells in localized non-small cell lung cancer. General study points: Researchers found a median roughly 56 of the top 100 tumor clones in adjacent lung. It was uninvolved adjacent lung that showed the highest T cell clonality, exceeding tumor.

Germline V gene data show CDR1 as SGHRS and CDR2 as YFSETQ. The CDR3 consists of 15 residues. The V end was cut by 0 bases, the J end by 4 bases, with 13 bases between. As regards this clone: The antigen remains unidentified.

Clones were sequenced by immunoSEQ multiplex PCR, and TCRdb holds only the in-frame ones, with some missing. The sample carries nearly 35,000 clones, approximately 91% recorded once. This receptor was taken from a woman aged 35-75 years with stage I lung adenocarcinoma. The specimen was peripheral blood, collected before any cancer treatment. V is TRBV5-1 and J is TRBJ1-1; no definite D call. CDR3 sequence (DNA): TGCGCCAGCAGCTTGGACGCGGTGGCAGGCACTGAAGCTTTCTTT. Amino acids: CASSLDAVAGTEAFF. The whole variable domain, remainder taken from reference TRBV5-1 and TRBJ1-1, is KAGVTQTPRYLIKTRGQQVTLSCSPISGHRSVSWYQQTPGQGLQFLFEYFSETQRNKGNFPGRFSGRQFSNSRSEMNVSTLELGDSALYLCASSLDAVAGTEAFFGQGTRLTVV.